Listed below are T cell receptor beta chains from one sample, sequenced in a study of Ad26.COV2.S vaccination and SARS-CoV-2 variants. Assay: immunoSEQ multiplex PCR; the TCRdb copy retains only in-frame clones and omits some. The sample has more than 300,000 clones; 86% are singletons. Sample: peripheral blood, taken in a trial of Ad26.COV2.S vaccine versus placebo. Receptors were obtained from a person between 18 and 60 years old who received the Ad26.COV2.S COVID-19 vaccine or a placebo. CDR3s include the opening cysteine and the closing phenylalanine or tryptophan.

TRBV28 | CASSLLDSRSHYGYTF
TRBV14 | CASSQGYTYQNYEQYF
TRBV7-3 | CASSSKQDRVSFSNQPQHF
TRBV5-5 | CASSKTIDRTRETQYF
TRBV2 | CASSVGRTGDGNTIYF
TRBV3-1/TRBV3-2 | CASSLGPTYEQYF
TRBV7-2 | CASSSTSGAGYEQYF
TRBV19 | CASSIRDRASGANVLTF
TRBV19 | CASRGPRNTEAFF
TRBV28 | CASRLFRNTEAFF
TRBV6-1 | CASSGGRGAPTYEQYF
TRBV5-4 | CASSPKQENYGYTF
TRBV19 | CASGPRPSGTVSYEQYF
TRBV7-3 | CASSLLAKSGANVLTF
TRBV18 | CASSGALGSGYTF
TRBV9 | CASSVGLINSPLHF
TRBV18 | CASSPPIDTQYF
TRBV11-2 | CASSRTGNPDSYEQYF
TRBV11-2 | CASKSTSTIYEQYF
TRBV24-1 | CATSDRWTGVAYEQYF
TRBV5-1 | CASSLGDRGTEEQYF
TRBV6-2/TRBV6-3 | CASSYGEGARRETQYF
TRBV7-8 | CASSLLGVPGTQYF
TRBV30 | CAWSLSDRVGGEQFF
TRBV5-4 | CASSSTGGRQQYF
TRBV5-1 | CASSLGTGANQPQHF
TRBV18 | CASRGAGGANVLTF
TRBV2 | CASRRTNEQYF
TRBV3-1/TRBV3-2 | CASSLGLAGVGGTDTQYF
TRBV30 | CAWTRGRGPYEQYF
TRBV6-5 | CASSSGGANYGYTF
TRBV30 | CAWSAQGGGTSQPQHF
TRBV7-9 | CASSLGWGEKLFF
TRBV10-3 | CAISVGASTEAFF
TRBV19 | CASTPGVGNSPLHF
TRBV5-1 | CASSLDASYGYTF
TRBV19 | CASSITGGESSQPQHF
TRBV6-6 | CASEQGQGPYEQYF
TRBV7-3 | CASSLNGNNEQFF
TRBV6-5 | CASSYASKQGALGYTF
TRBV7-9 | CASSPWDRSSYEQYF
TRBV9 | CASSVDPFTDTQYF
TRBV5-5 | CASSLWQGTYGYTF
TRBV5-1 | CASSLQGTTGELFF
TRBV6-1 | CASSEAAGIGNTIYF
TRBV7-2 | CASSSRGPPGNTIYF
TRBV10-3 | CAIRGTMTYEQYF
TRBV3-1/TRBV3-2 | CASSRPPGAGGWNTGELFF
TRBV9 | CASSADGRLWNSPLHF
TRBV7-9 | CASSPDRVNSPLHF
TRBV10-3 | CAISSGTSSYEQYF
TRBV20-1 | CSARLGYGYTF
TRBV19 | CATGYGPWFSTDTQYF
TRBV20-1 | CSASIGSGNTIYF
TRBV18 | CASSPRATYEQYF
TRBV4-1 | CASSQGATGKNIQYF